This passage covers 27 T cell receptor beta chains from one sample sequenced in a study of blood T cell repertoires in COVID-19. Assay: immunoSEQ multiplex PCR; the TCRdb copy retains only in-frame clones and omits some. The sample comprises about 480,000 clones, over 75% of which are singletons, and approximately 1.8% rests with the top ten. The sequenced material came from PBMCs or T cells enriched from blood (not recorded which). The receptors originated from a woman between 40 and 55 years old who had recovered from COVID-19.

This sequence joins TRBV18 and TRBJ2-5; 9 bases map to TRBD2. Germline V CDR1 and CDR2: KGHSH, LQKENI. The CDR3 is 14 amino acids. Germline trimming cut 2 bases from V and 5 bases from J; bases unmatched to any gene: 3. The CDR3 DNA sequence: TGTGCCAGCTCACCAGTAGCGGGAGTGGAGACCCAGTACTTC. Its translation: CASSPVAGVETQYF.

Only one count was recorded for this clone. The chain uses TRBV5-1 and TRBJ1-1; D unclear. The CDR3 has 14 residues. Germline V gives CDR1 SGHRS, CDR2 YFSETQ. Trimming took 3 bases from V and 3 from J, leaving 12 bases between them. In DNA, the CDR3 is TGCGCCAGCAGCTCGGAGGGATGGGACACTGAAGCTTTCTTT. This codes for CASSSEGWDTEAFF.

The genes are TRBV30 and TRBJ2-1; TRBD2 matches 13 bases. The germline gives CDR1 GTSNPN, CDR2 SVGIG (reference sequence). This CDR3 is built from 15 residues. Trimming at V came to 2 bases and at J to 5 bases, leaving 3 bases not matched to a gene. The CDR3 DNA follows: TGTGCCTGGAGTAAGGGACTAGCGGGAAACAATGAGCAGTTCTTC. Translating it yields CAWSKGLAGNNEQFF.

Details on this clone: The same CDR3 also results from other DNA sequences found in this sample. J is TRBJ2-7 and V is TRBV15; D is possibly TRBD2 (5 bases). V was shortened by 3 bases and J by 4 bases, with 7 bases between the two germline ends. The CDR3 is 12 amino acids. Per the germline V gene, CDR1 is LNHNV and CDR2 is YYDKDF (reference sequence). This chain's CDR3 is CATSRGGYEQYF. The CDR3, as DNA: TGTGCCACCAGCAGGGGCGGGTACGAGCAGTACTTC.

The chain recombines TRBV25-1 with TRBJ1-1; 9 nucleotides align to TRBD1. J was trimmed by 6 bases and V by 3 bases; bases with no gene match: 8. Germline CDR1 is MGHDK and CDR2 is SYGVNS. The CDR3 is made up of 15 amino acids. CDR3 sequence reads: CASSELPGQGSEAFF. In DNA, the CDR3 is TGTGCCAGCAGTGAGCTACCGGGACAGGGCTCTGAAGCTTTCTTT.

This clone occurred once. This sequence joins TRBV7-2 and TRBJ2-2; 7 bases are a match to TRBD1. The junction had 12 bases not matched to a gene; V was cut back by 1 base and J by 7 bases. CDR3 length: 17 residues. Germline V gene sequence: CDR1 SGHTA, CDR2 FQGNSA. The CDR3 loop is CASSLEAGTASRGELFF. In DNA, the CDR3 is TGTGCCAGCAGCTTAGAAGCAGGGACAGCAAGTCGCGGGGAGCTGTTTTTT. Drawing the rest from reference TRBV7-2 and TRBJ2-2, the complete variable domain is GAGVSQSPSNKVTEKGKDVELRCDPISGHTALYWYRQSLGQGLEFLIYFQGNSAPDKSGLPSDRFSAERTGGSVSTLTIQRTQQEDSAVYLCASSLEAGTASRGELFFGEGSRLTVL.

The chain carries TRBV7-2 and TRBJ2-1, with D possibly TRBD1 on 5 matching bases. Germline V gene data show CDR1 as SGHTA and CDR2 as FQGNSA. The V end was cut by 1 base, the J end by 10 bases, with 14 bases between. The CDR3 totals 14 residues. The CDR3, as DNA: TGTGCCAGCAGCTTAGGCTCAGGGTGGAACGAGCAGTTCTTC. It codes for CASSLGSGWNEQFF.

CDR3 bases: TGTGCCACCAGTGATTTTTGGGCAGGGGGGCAGTATTTT. Protein product: CATSDFWAGGQYF. The rearrangement links TRBV24-1 to TRBJ2-3, with 7 bases lining up with TRBD1. Germline lookup yields CDR1 KGHDR and CDR2 SFDVKD. V shed 1 base and J 11 bases; nucleotides not matched to a gene: 5. The CDR3 loop spans 13 amino acids.

Turning to this clone: Distinct nucleotide sequences in the sample also encode this CDR3. The chain employs TRBV6-5 and TRBJ1-3, with D possibly being TRBD1 (5 bases). The CDR3 is made up of 15 amino acids. Trimming left V 3 bases short and J 1 base short, with 10 bases between. Germline V CDR1 and CDR2: MNHEY, SVGAGI. In DNA form, the CDR3 reads TGTGCCAGCAGTTATTGGGGGGAGTCTGGAAACACCATATATTTT. This encodes CASSYWGESGNTIYF.

Details on this clone: This sample also contains other DNA sequences that code for the same CDR3. The V call is TRBV6-1, the J call TRBJ2-7, with 9 bases that match TRBD1. V gave up 1 base and J gave up 4 bases; unmatched junction bases: 5. Germline loops: CDR1 MNHNS, CDR2 SASEGT. The CDR3 contains 15 residues. The CDR3 coding sequence is TGTGCCAGCAGTGAAGTCTCACAGGGGGCTTACGAGCAGTACTTC. It codes for CASSEVSQGAYEQYF.

V usage is TRBV5-6 and J usage is TRBJ2-7; the match to TRBD2 covers 8 bases. CDR1 SGHDT and CDR2 YYEEEE come from the germline V gene. V lost 4 bases, J lost 0 bases, and 3 bases stayed unmatched. This CDR3 has 14 residues. The CDR3: CASSISGASYEQYF. CDR3 coding DNA: TGTGCCAGCAGCATTAGCGGGGCCTCCTACGAGCAGTACTTC.

V usage is TRBV27 and J usage is TRBJ2-2; maybe TRBD2 (5 bases). This CDR3 is built from 16 residues. V was shortened by 5 bases and J by 0 bases, with 13 bases between the two germline ends. Germline assignment: CDR1 MNHEY and CDR2 SMNVEV (reference sequence). The CDR3 sequence is CASSRDGEPNTGELFF. CDR3 bases: TGTGCCAGCAGTAGAGACGGGGAGCCGAACACCGGGGAGCTGTTTTTT.

Concerning this clone: The same CDR3 is also encoded by other DNA sequences in this sample. The V gene is TRBV12-3 or TRBV12-4, the J gene TRBJ1-1, with D hard to call. Between the trimmed V and J ends, which lost 3 bases and 5 bases, there was a span of 10 bases. The CDR3 has 13 residues. CDR3 DNA: TGTGCCAGCAGTTTGGCTGGAGCAACTGAAGCTTTCTTT. It encodes CASSLAGATEAFF.

This clone came up once. The V gene is TRBV10-1, the J gene TRBJ2-1, with 7 bases lining up with TRBD2. CDR1 is WNHNN, CDR2 SYGVQD, per germline (reference sequence). With V trimmed by 6 bases and J by 9 bases, 8 bases remained unmatched. CDR3 length: 13 amino acids. CDR3 bases: TGCGCCAGCAGAGGGGACTACCGGGGTGAGCAGTTCTTC. Protein: CASRGDYRGEQFF.

The CDR3 DNA follows: TGTGCCAGCAGCGGGGGTTCACCCCTCCACTTT. Translation: CASSGGSPLHF. The rearrangement joins TRBV27 to TRBJ1-6; D is possibly TRBD1 (5 bases). Trimming took off 6 bases at V and 9 bases at J, with 6 bases between the two ends. The CDR3 totals 11 residues. CDR1 is MNHEY, CDR2 SMNVEV, per germline (reference sequence).

The chain carries TRBV18 and TRBJ2-2, with D tentatively TRBD1 (6 bases). In germline, CDR1 is KGHSH, CDR2 LQKENI. V gave up 2 bases and J gave up 0 bases, with 16 bases separating them. This CDR3 is 18 amino acids long. CDR3 protein: CASSPVNRAPSNTGELFF. CDR3 DNA: TGTGCCAGCTCACCAGTTAACAGGGCGCCTTCGAACACCGGGGAGCTGTTTTTT.

V and J are TRBV19 and TRBJ2-1, with 7 bases aligning to TRBD1. The trim removed 4 bases at V and 0 bases at J, leaving 6 bases unmatched. This CDR3 has 16 residues. CDR1 is LNHDA and CDR2 is SQIVND in the germline V gene (reference sequence). The CDR3, as DNA: TGTGCCAGTAGTAAATCCTACAGGGGCTCCTACAATGAGCAGTTCTTC. Its translation: CASSKSYRGSYNEQFF.

The chain combines TRBV29-1 with TRBJ2-7; D might be TRBD1 (6 bases). This CDR3 has 12 amino acids. The V end was cut by 4 bases, the J end by 9 bases, with 16 bases between. Germline values: CDR1 SQVTM, CDR2 ANQGSEA. DNA for the CDR3: TGCAGCGTTGGCCAGGGATTAGGGGGGCAGTACTTC. Translation gives CSVGQGLGGQYF.

The chain is built from TRBV3-1 (or the pseudogene TRBV3-2) and TRBJ2-1, with no clear D. Germline V lookup: CDR1 LGHDT, CDR2 YNNKEL (reference sequence). This CDR3 comprises 11 residues. V shed 4 bases and J shed 9 bases, with 7 bases lying between them. CDR3 coding DNA: TGTGCCAGCAGCCGCACGGGTGAGCAGTTCTTC. Translation gives CASSRTGEQFF.

The chain is built from TRBV5-5 and TRBJ2-3; 7 positions agree with TRBD1. The junction had 7 bases not matched to a gene; V was cut back by 0 bases and J by 6 bases. This CDR3 spans 15 amino acids. The germline CDR1 and CDR2 sequences are SGHKS and YYEKEE (reference sequence). CDR3 loop: CASSLGAGGKDTQYF. In nucleotides, the CDR3 is TGTGCCAGCAGCTTGGGGGCAGGGGGAAAGGATACGCAGTATTTT.

This chain uses TRBV2 with TRBJ2-1; TRBD2 might be the D (6 bases). The germline V gene encodes CDR1 SNHLY and CDR2 FYNNEI. Trimming took 4 bases from V and 0 from J, leaving 16 bases between them. This CDR3 comprises 17 residues. CDR3 coding DNA: TGTGCCAGCAGTGGGCCGGGGCGGGAAAACTCCTACAATGAGCAGTTCTTC. Residues: CASSGPGRENSYNEQFF.

CDR3 DNA: TGTGCCAGCAGCTTAGGGGGCAGTCAATTTGAAGCTTTCTTT. This codes for CASSLGGSQFEAFF. The chain uses TRBV7-2 and TRBJ1-1; possibly TRBD1 for D (5 bases). The CDR3 has 14 residues. In germline, CDR1 is SGHTA, CDR2 FQGNSA. Deletions cut 1 base from V and 7 bases from J, with 13 bases between.

V is TRBV18 and J is TRBJ1-3; D is perhaps TRBD1 (6 bases). Germline V CDR1 and CDR2: KGHSH, LQKENI. CDR3 length equals 19 residues. Trimming took 0 bases from V and 0 from J, leaving 18 bases between them. The CDR3: CASSPPVGETGTSGNTIYF. DNA of the CDR3: TGTGCCAGCTCACCACCAGTTGGGGAGACAGGAACCTCTGGAAACACCATATATTTT.

The genes are TRBV5-4 and TRBJ2-5; D not resolved. V lost 2 bases to trimming and J lost 2 bases, with 7 bases between them. This CDR3 is built from 13 residues. Per the germline V gene, CDR1 is SGHNT and CDR2 is YYREEE (reference sequence). The CDR3 loop is CASSLILQETQYF. In DNA, the CDR3 is TGTGCCAGCAGCTTAATCCTACAAGAGACCCAGTACTTC.

This sequence joins TRBV11-2 and TRBJ1-3; D gene ambiguous. Germline CDR1 reads SGHAT; CDR2 reads FQNNGV. Trimming took 1 base from V and 4 from J, leaving 14 bases between them. The CDR3 has 16 amino acids. The DNA of the CDR3 is TGTGCCAGCAGCTTAGGTGGCATGTATCCGGGAAACACCATATATTTT. This sequence encodes CASSLGGMYPGNTIYF.

V gene TRBV29-1 combines with J gene TRBJ2-2; 7 bases fit TRBD2. The CDR3 consists of 16 residues. In germline, CDR1 is SQVTM, CDR2 ANQGSEA. The V gene end was trimmed by 6 bases and the J gene end by 0 bases; junction bases not matched to a gene: 10. In DNA form, the CDR3 reads TGCAGCGTCGGGGGGAGGCGAAGTTCGAACACCGGGGAGCTGTTTTTT. Translating it yields CSVGGRRSSNTGELFF.

The rearrangement links TRBV4-3 to TRBJ1-2; D gene ambiguous. The CDR3 is 15 residues long. The V end lost 0 bases, the J end lost 7 bases, and 15 bases lay between the germline ends. The V gene's germline CDR1 is LGHNA and CDR2 YSLEER. The CDR3 sequence is CASSQEGIGLGGYTF. In DNA, the CDR3 is TGCGCCAGCAGCCAAGAAGGGATCGGACTGGGTGGCTACACCTTC.